The 18 T cell receptor beta chains presented below share a single source sample, sequenced in a study of T cell repertoires in cytomegalovirus infection. In TCRdb, the reads were re-called with MiXCR into one record per CDR3 protein. The table has 400,000 or so distinct CDR3 sequences, approximately 33% seen once; the top ten hold about an eighth. The sample was PBMCs. The receptors derive from a human donor in good health (CMV status not recorded). Some clones in this sample may be carry-over from other donors' samples.

In this sample, this clonotype turned up a few times. The genes are TRBV6-1 and TRBJ1-3; the D is unclear. The CDR3 covers 17 residues. CDR1 is MNHNS and CDR2 is SASEGT in the germline V gene. The V end lost 1 base, the J end lost 2 bases, and 15 bases lay between the germline ends. The CDR3 DNA follows: TGTGCCAGCAGTGAAGTATACAGACCCTTGACTGGAAACACCATATATTTT. This gives the protein CASSEVYRPLTGNTIYF.

The sample holds a few counts of this clonotype. The rearrangement uses TRBV4-2 and TRBJ2-7; D might be TRBD2 (6 bases). With 1 base removed from V and 0 bases from J, the gap between germline ends came to 7 bases. The CDR3 has 14 residues. Germline CDR1 and CDR2: LGHNA and YNFKEQ. In DNA, the CDR3 is TGTGCCAGCAGCCAAGGGACTAACTCCTACGAGCAGTACTTC. Protein: CASSQGTNSYEQYF.

This clonotype was seen more than once but under ten times. In DNA form, the CDR3 reads TGTGCCAGCAGTCGAGGGACAGGGGAAGAGACCCAGTACTTC. Its translation is CASSRGTGEETQYF. The chain has TRBV2 and TRBJ2-5; TRBD1 matches 10 bases. The CDR3 length is 14 residues. V shed 5 bases and J 3 bases; nucleotides not matched to a gene: 3. Germline V lookup: CDR1 SNHLY, CDR2 FYNNEI. The entire variable domain, with the rest obtained from reference TRBV2 and TRBJ2-5, is as follows: EPEVTQTPSHQVTQMGQEVILRCVPISNHLYFYWYRQILGQKVEFLVSFYNNEISEKSEIFDDQFSVERPDGSNFTLKIRSTKLEDSAMYFCASSRGTGEETQYFGPGTRLLVL.

This clonotype was seen once. A much bigger clone sits one base away, suggesting this may be a read error. The chain couples TRBV6-1 to TRBJ1-2; TRBD1 is a possible D gene (5 bases). Trimming took 7 bases from V and 3 from J, leaving 12 bases between them. The CDR3 extends over 13 amino acids. Germline values: CDR1 MNHNS, CDR2 SASEGT. The CDR3: CASIGAIDYGYTF. Here the CDR3 DNA reads TGTGCCAGCATTGGGGCAATTGACTATGGCTACACCTTC.

By sample share, this clonotype is medium-sized (0.01 to 0.1%). This chain links TRBV6-2 or TRBV6-3 with TRBJ1-5; 7 bases are a match to TRBD1. Trimming removed 3 bases from V and 6 bases from J; junction bases left unmatched: 5. The CDR3 extends over 14 amino acids. Germline lookup yields CDR1 MNHEY and CDR2 SVGEGT. The CDR3 bases are TGTGCCAGCAGTTATGAGGGGGCAAGTCAGCCCCAGCATTTT. It codes for CASSYEGASQPQHF.

The chain uses TRBV15 and TRBJ1-2; 8 bases agree with TRBD1. The germline V gene encodes CDR1 LNHNV and CDR2 YYDKDF (reference sequence). The junction had 5 bases not matched to a gene; V was cut back by 0 bases and J by 5 bases. The CDR3 is made up of 15 amino acids. The CDR3 region is CATSRDVGQAYGYTF. The CDR3 nucleotides read TGTGCCACCAGCAGAGATGTGGGACAGGCATATGGCTACACCTTC.

This clonotype has just a few counts. The chain uses TRBV5-1 and TRBJ2-7, with a weak D call TRBD1 (5 bases). Trimming left V 0 bases short and J 5 bases short, with 6 bases between. CDR1 is SGHRS and CDR2 is YFSETQ in the germline V gene. CDR3 size: 12 residues. CDR3: CASSLEGNEQYF. DNA for the CDR3: TGCGCCAGCAGCTTGGAGGGGAACGAGCAGTACTTC.

The rearrangement links TRBV25-1 to TRBJ2-1, with D perhaps TRBD2 (6 bases). Between the trimmed V and J ends, which lost 5 bases and 6 bases, there was a span of 20 bases. CDR1 and CDR2 from the germline V gene are MGHDK and SYGVNS. The CDR3 has 16 amino acids. DNA for the CDR3: TGTGCCAGCAGTCCCCCAAACGGGGGTTTTTTCAATGAGCAGTTCTTC. It codes for CASSPPNGGFFNEQFF.

This clonotype showed up many times. The J gene is TRBJ1-5, the V gene TRBV23-1; the D is unclear. Being an ORF, TRBV23-1 has a function that is uncertain. This CDR3 region has 16 residues. V lost 0 bases and J lost 5, with 14 bases in between. As DNA, the CDR3 is TGCGCCAGCAGTCAATCCCGGGGTAGCTCTCATCAGCCCCAGCATTTT. Encoded protein: CASSQSRGSSHQPQHF.

This clonotype showed up just a few times. The chain combines TRBV7-8 with TRBJ2-7; D is ambiguous. V was cut by 4 bases and J by 5 bases, with 15 bases left in between. There are 14 residues in the CDR3. The germline CDR1 and CDR2 sequences are SGHVS and FQNEAQ. CDR3 amino acids: CASSSLRSRNEQYF. DNA for the CDR3: TGTGCCAGCAGCTCTCTCCGGTCTAGGAACGAGCAGTACTTC.

This clonotype was counted ten times or more. The chain couples TRBV7-2 to TRBJ1-1, with TRBD1 matching 11 bases. Germline CDR1 reads SGHTA; CDR2 reads FQGNSA. This CDR3 spans 19 amino acids. Losses at the gene ends were 1 base for V and 4 bases for J; bases not matched to a gene: 14. The chain's CDR3 is CASSLVVPGQGARSTEAFF. CDR3 nucleotides: TGTGCCAGCAGCTTAGTCGTTCCAGGACAGGGGGCGCGATCCACTGAAGCTTTCTTT.

The chain employs TRBV18 and TRBJ2-3; no clear D gene. Per the germline V gene, CDR1 is KGHSH and CDR2 is LQKENI. The CDR3 loop spans 12 amino acids. The germline V and J ends were trimmed by 3 bases and 6 bases, with 7 bases remaining between them. CDR3 nucleotides: TGTGCCAGCTCACCTAATTCGGATACGCAGTATTTT. It specifies CASSPNSDTQYF. The entire variable domain, with the rest obtained from reference TRBV18 and TRBJ2-3, is as follows: NAGVMQNPRHLVRRRGQEARLRCSPMKGHSHVYWYRQLPEEGLKFMVYLQKENIIDESGMPKERFSAEFPKEGPSILRIQQVVRGDSAAYFCASSPNSDTQYFGPGTRLTVL.

This clonotype has just a few counts. The V call is TRBV4-3, the J call TRBJ1-1, with D possibly TRBD1 on 5 matching bases. The V and J ends lost 0 bases and 4 bases respectively, with 12 bases between them. From germline, CDR1 is LGHNA and CDR2 YSLEER. The CDR3 consists of 15 residues. The CDR3: CASSQDRGGGTEAFF. The CDR3 DNA follows: TGCGCCAGCAGCCAAGATCGGGGGGGAGGCACTGAAGCTTTCTTT.

The rearrangement joins TRBV5-5 to TRBJ2-1; 9 bases align to TRBD2. The V gene end was trimmed by 3 bases and the J gene end by 6 bases; junction bases not matched to a gene: 10. The CDR3 extends over 16 amino acids. CDR1 is SGHKS, CDR2 YYEKEE, per germline (reference sequence). CDR3 protein: CASSSILAGLRNEQFF. The CDR3 bases are TGTGCCAGCAGCTCTATCCTAGCGGGGTTGCGCAATGAGCAGTTCTTC.

The chain uses TRBV2 and TRBJ1-6; D is unclear. V was shortened by 0 bases and J by 5 bases, with 8 bases between the two germline ends. Looked up from germline, CDR1 is SNHLY and CDR2 is FYNNEI. This CDR3 is built from 15 residues. The CDR3 region has the DNA TGTGCCAGCAGTGAAGCTAGAAGTAATAATTCACCCCTCCACTTT. It translates to CASSEARSNNSPLHF.

At least ten counts were recorded for this clonotype. The gene calls are TRBV29-1 and TRBJ2-7, with 8 nucleotides matching TRBD2. This CDR3 has 15 residues. CDR1 and CDR2 (germline): SQVTM, ANQGSEA. V lost 3 bases, J lost 2 bases, and 9 bases stayed unmatched. The chain's CDR3 is CSVDGLAPNTYEQYF. CDR3 sequence (DNA): TGCAGCGTTGACGGACTAGCTCCTAATACCTACGAGCAGTACTTC.

This clonotype occurred many times. This chain uses TRBV12-3 or TRBV12-4 with TRBJ1-1, with TRBD1 as a possible D gene (6 bases). This CDR3 is built from 14 residues. The V and J ends lost 6 bases and 10 bases respectively, with 21 bases between them. The CDR3 protein is CASRTDSASGGAFF. CDR3 DNA: TGTGCCAGCAGAACGGACAGCGCCTCTGGGGGAGCTTTCTTT.

The chain recombines TRBV20-1 with TRBJ2-5; 12 positions agree with TRBD1. The CDR3 consists of 16 residues. Unmatched junction bases numbered 4, after V lost 0 bases and J lost 2 bases. From germline, CDR1 is DFQATT and CDR2 SNEGSKA (reference sequence). CDR3 sequence: CSARDWDRGHQETQYF. The DNA for the CDR3 is TGCAGTGCTAGAGATTGGGACAGGGGGCATCAAGAGACCCAGTACTTC.